This T cell receptor beta chain emerged from a study of OX40 agonist ivuxolimab in advanced cancers. On the study more broadly: Age averaged 60 years (range about 23 to 80), and 70% to 85% were male.

At cycle 4 day 1, cycle 7 day 1, and baseline, blood was sampled. CDR1 is MGHDK and CDR2 is SYGVNS in the germline V gene. The CDR3 totals 11 residues. The V end was cut by 6 bases, the J end by 2 bases, with 4 bases between. The study, taken as a whole, reports: On average, a greater number of expanded clones characterised CD8+ T cells relative to CD4+.

Comments on this clone: Its antigen is undetermined.

Profiled with immunoSEQ multiplex PCR; TCRdb holds only in-frame clones, not every one. The data show about 68,000 clones, approximately 91% seen once. The chain links TRBV25-1 to TRBJ1-2; D ambiguous. The sequence derives from an adult with an advanced solid tumor such as melanoma, head and neck, liver or kidney cancer. The input for sequencing was CD4+ or CD8+ T cells sorted from blood, taken in a trial of the OX40 agonist ivuxolimab. For the CDR3, the DNA is TGTGCCAGCAGCGACAACTATGGCTACACCTTC. It specifies CASSDNYGYTF.